The clone carrying this T cell receptor (beta chain) was seen once. This entry is derived from a study of CD8 T cells in Susac syndrome. Random hexamers served to reverse transcribe roughly 0.5 to 1 ug RNA. An immunoSEQ multiplex PCR generated amplified TCR beta CDR3 products spanning 54 Vbeta and 13 Jbeta. One entry per CDR3 protein results from TCRdb running MiXCR on the immunoSEQ multiplex PCR reads. The profile shows about 210,000 distinct CDR3 sequences, roughly 96% of them singletons. CDR1 SQVTM and CDR2 ANQGSEA come from the germline V gene. The CDR3 contains 13 residues. V was cut by 7 bases and J by 8 bases, with 15 bases left in between.

The sequence was obtained from a human donor with multiple sclerosis. The sample taken for sequencing was CD4+ T cells from PBMCs. The chain links TRBV29-1 to TRBJ1-6, with D possibly matching TRBD1 (6 bases). Written as DNA, the CDR3 is TGCAGCGCCCAGGCCAGGGGAGATTCACCCCTCCACTTT. As protein: CSAQARGDSPLHF.